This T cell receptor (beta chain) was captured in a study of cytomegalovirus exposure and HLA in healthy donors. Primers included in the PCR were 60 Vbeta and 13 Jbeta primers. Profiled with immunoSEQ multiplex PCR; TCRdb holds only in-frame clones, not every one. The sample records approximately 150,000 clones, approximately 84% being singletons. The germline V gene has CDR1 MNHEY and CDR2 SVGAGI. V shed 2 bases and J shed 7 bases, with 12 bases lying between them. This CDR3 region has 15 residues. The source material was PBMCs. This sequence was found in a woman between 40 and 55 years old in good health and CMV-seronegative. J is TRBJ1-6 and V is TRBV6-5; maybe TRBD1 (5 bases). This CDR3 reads CASSYGAGSNSPLHF. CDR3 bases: TGTGCCAGCAGTTACGGAGCAGGGTCAAATTCACCCCTCCACTTT.